The T cell receptor (beta chain) under discussion was sequenced for a study of T cell responses to AZD1222 COVID-19 vaccine. Points on this clone: Its antigen is not identified.

Only in-frame clones appear in the TCRdb table, and some are missing; sequencing was by immunoSEQ multiplex PCR. The sample carries about 150,000 clones, around nine tenths recorded once. Findings and caveats of the study: White British donors predominated, females outnumbered males, and clonal diversity was possibly underestimated.

With 1 base removed from V and 0 bases from J, the gap between germline ends came to 6 bases. The CDR3 extends over 14 amino acids. Germline values: CDR1 MGHRA, CDR2 YSYEKL. The source of this sequence is an adult in good health. This specimen was peripheral blood, taken on day 0 of AZD1222 vaccination. The chain couples TRBV4-1 to TRBJ1-1, with no clear D. In DNA form, the CDR3 reads TGCGCCAGCAGCCAAGTGGTTATGAACACTGAAGCTTTCTTT. As protein: CASSQVVMNTEAFF.